The present entry profiles one T cell receptor (beta chain) with its context. Its antigen remains unidentified. The entry originates in a study of cytomegalovirus exposure and HLA in healthy donors. Study overall: Tens of millions of unique TCR sequences came from HLA-typed donors in an early release. The study's findings and limits: It emerged from a later analysis that several of the most significant clusters appeared to be linked to common viral pathogens.

Vbeta (60) and Jbeta (13) primers were used in the PCR. Method: immunoSEQ multiplex PCR; TCRdb's copy keeps in-frame clones and lacks some. The sample carries tens of thousands of clones, around 75% recorded once. The clonotype was recovered from a man aged 45 to 65 in good health and CMV-seropositive. The sequencing sample was made of PBMCs.

CDR3 residues: CATEGGGYEQYF. Here the CDR3 DNA reads TGTGCCACAGAGGGTGGAGGTTACGAGCAGTACTTC. The chain couples TRBV6-5 to TRBJ2-7; tentative D call: TRBD2 (5 bases). Germline CDR1 reads MNHEY; CDR2 reads SVGAGI. CDR3 size: 12 residues. V was pared by 10 bases and J by 4 bases, with 14 bases between.